What follows is one T cell receptor (beta chain) and its context. Its target is not known. In the PCR, 60 Vbeta and 13 Jbeta primers were used. In the original processing: An analysis performed later counted about 80 million unique TCR beta chains (approximately 11 million of them shared). Measured with immunoSEQ multiplex PCR; TCRdb has only the in-frame clones, and not every one. The DNA was the basis for D and trimming; V, J and clone size are from that table. The sample yields 120,000 or so clones, 65% to 80% seen once. This sample is drawn from a study of cytomegalovirus exposure and HLA in healthy donors. The study, taken as a whole, reports: Indistinguishable V segments, including TRBV6-2 and TRBV6-3, were excluded. Analyses of presence/absence relied on an assumption of roughly uniform sequencing depth across donors.

CDR3 length equals 18 residues. The V gene's germline CDR1 is PRHDT and CDR2 FYEKMQ (reference sequence). The V end was cut by 3 bases, the J end by 0 bases, with 19 bases between. This chain links TRBV13 with TRBJ2-3; D is perhaps TRBD2 (6 bases). This receptor was identified in a man aged 25 to 40 in good health and CMV-seronegative. Sequencing was carried out using PBMCs. The CDR3, as DNA: TGTGCCAGCAGCTTCACGGGACTCCAAACTTTTAGCACAGATACGCAGTATTTT. This codes for CASSFTGLQTFSTDTQYF.